This T cell receptor beta chain was sequenced in a study of CD8 T cells in ankylosing spondylitis. Libraries for TCR beta were made by quantitative 5'-RACE with molecular barcodes. TCRdb redid the calling of the 5' RACE reads with MiXCR, one entry per CDR3 protein. The table has under 300,000 distinct CDR3 sequences, around 9.2% seen once. General study findings and limits: The authors found the disease-linked clones to be CD8+ and relatively rare in peripheral blood. The clones that were linked to disease were reported to be significantly enriched in matched synovial fluid samples from ankylosing spondylitis patients.

Between the trimmed V and J ends, which lost 0 bases and 3 bases, there was a span of 12 bases. The germline gives CDR1 DFQATT, CDR2 SNEGSKA (reference sequence). This CDR3 contains 15 residues. This clonotype occurred many times. What it binds is unknown. This rearrangement joins TRBV20-1 to TRBJ2-1; D possibly corresponds to TRBD1 (7 bases). The sequence was obtained from a male donor with ankylosing spondylitis or in good health (not recorded which). The sample comprised blood, either unsorted or a sorted T cell fraction (not recorded which). In DNA form, the CDR3 reads TGCAGTGCTAGAGATCGACAGGGAGGCTACAATGAGCAGTTCTTC. It yields the protein CSARDRQGGYNEQFF.